The 23 T cell receptor beta chains presented below share a single source sample, sequenced in a study of naive and memory T cell subsets. The beta constant-region primer was an equimolar mix of two oligonucleotides covering TRBC1 and TRBC2. Nested alpha and beta constant-region primers with the SP2 primer drove four PCR rounds on ligated cDNA. TCRdb fed the UMI-ligation and nested PCR reads into MiXCR, producing one record per CDR3 protein. The sample carries 95,000 to 150,000 distinct CDR3 sequences, around 35% recorded once. Sequencing was carried out using central memory CD4+ T cells from blood. These receptors were collected from a human donor in good health.

The chain joins TRBV3-1 to TRBJ2-7, with no clear D. Trimming removed 10 bases from V and 0 bases from J, with 16 bases in between. The CDR3 is 14 amino acids. The germline V gene has CDR1 LGHDT and CDR2 YNNKEL (reference sequence). CDR3 coding DNA: TGTGCCACTGCCGCGGACCGCCTCTCCTACGAGCAGTACTTC. As protein: CATAADRLSYEQYF.

This clonotype was counted between two and nine times. The chain is built from TRBV4-2 and TRBJ1-3; D call uncertain. This CDR3 has 14 residues. V was pared by 4 bases and J by 0 bases, with 7 bases between. Germline CDR1 LGHNA, CDR2 YNFKEQ. The CDR3 is CASSRESSGNTIYF. The CDR3 nucleotides read TGTGCCAGCAGCCGAGAAAGCTCTGGAAACACCATATATTTT.

This clonotype was observed a handful of times. The rearrangement joins TRBV7-9 to TRBJ1-1, with D possibly TRBD1 on 6 matching bases. Germline values: CDR1 SEHNR, CDR2 FQNEAQ (reference sequence). V shed 4 bases and J shed 8 bases, with 11 bases lying between them. The CDR3 runs to 12 residues. CDR3 region: CASSSTGTEAFF. The CDR3 coding sequence is TGTGCCAGCAGCTCTACCGGGACAGAAGCTTTCTTT.

This clonotype was observed a handful of times. CDR3 in DNA: TGTGCCACCAGTGAGACTGTAGGCTACGAGCAGTACTTC. Translating it yields CATSETVGYEQYF. The chain carries TRBV24-1 and TRBJ2-7; D ambiguous. The CDR3 is 13 residues long. CDR1 and CDR2 (germline): KGHDR, SFDVKD. The germline V and J ends were trimmed by 4 bases and 3 bases, with 9 bases remaining between them.

This clonotype was detected a few times. This chain joins TRBV5-1 and TRBJ2-3, with a weak D call TRBD2 (6 bases). The V end lost 2 bases, the J end lost 6 bases, and 16 bases lay between the germline ends. Germline-derived CDR1 and CDR2 are SGHRS and YFSETQ. This CDR3 is 15 amino acids long. The CDR3: CASSLRGTTRDTQYF. The CDR3 bases are TGCGCCAGCAGCTTACGCGGGACGACCCGGGATACGCAGTATTTT.

This clonotype was found a few times. V is TRBV27 and J is TRBJ1-4; TRBD1 matches 7 bases. Germline lookup yields CDR1 MNHEY and CDR2 SMNVEV (reference sequence). CDR3 length equals 14 residues. J gave up 3 bases and V 6 bases, and 4 bases lay outside the gene matches. As DNA, the CDR3 is TGTGCCAGCAGCCGGGGACAGCCTAATGAAAAACTGTTTTTT. Its translation: CASSRGQPNEKLFF. The full variable domain, completed using reference TRBV27 and TRBJ1-4, is EAQVTQNPRYLITVTGKKLTVTCSQNMNHEYMSWYRQDPGLGLRQIYYSMNVEVTDKGDVPEGYKVSRKEKRNFPLILESPSPNQTSLYFCASSRGQPNEKLFFGSGTQLSVL.

The chain couples TRBV7-3 to TRBJ2-3, with 7 positions matching TRBD2. The germline V gene encodes CDR1 SGHTA and CDR2 FQGTGA. This CDR3 has 14 amino acids. Unmatched junction bases numbered 4, after V lost 3 bases and J lost 4 bases. The CDR3 sequence is CASSFGGSSDTQYF. CDR3 bases: TGTGCCAGCAGCTTTGGCGGGAGCTCAGATACGCAGTATTTT. Filled out from reference TRBV7-3 and TRBJ2-3, the complete variable domain reads GAGVSQTPSNKVTEKGKYVELRCDPISGHTALYWYRQSLGQGPEFLIYFQGTGAADDSGLPNDRFFAVRPEGSVSTLKIQRTERGDSAVYLCASSFGGSSDTQYFGPGTRLTVL.

The rearrangement uses TRBV4-2 and TRBJ2-1, with TRBD2 matching 11 bases. CDR3 length: 17 residues. J gave up 3 bases and V 4 bases, and 8 bases lay outside the gene matches. Per germline, CDR1 LGHNA and CDR2 YNFKEQ. The CDR3 nucleotides read TGTGCCAGCAGCCGTTTCTCCGGGACTAGCGGCTACAATGAGCAGTTCTTC. Protein sequence: CASSRFSGTSGYNEQFF.

This rearrangement joins TRBV6-5 to TRBJ2-5, with D hard to call. The germline gives CDR1 MNHEY, CDR2 SVGAGI. CDR3 length: 11 residues. The V and J ends lost 4 bases and 7 bases respectively, with 7 bases between them. DNA for the CDR3: TGTGCCAGCAGTTCCCTTGGGACCCAGTACTTC. Encoded protein: CASSSLGTQYF.

This clonotype occurred a few times. This sequence joins TRBV28 and TRBJ1-2, with TRBD1 as a possible D gene (5 bases). Trimming stripped 7 bases from V and 5 bases from J, with 17 bases between. CDR1 MDHEN and CDR2 SYDVKM come from the germline V gene. The CDR3 extends over 14 amino acids. CDR3 DNA sequence: TGTGCCAGCATCCCCGGAGGGGCGAATTATGGCTACACCTTC. Encoded protein: CASIPGGANYGYTF.

This sequence joins TRBV30 and TRBJ2-1; either TRBD1 or TRBD2 may supply D (5 bases each). Germline loops: CDR1 GTSNPN, CDR2 SVGIG (reference sequence). The CDR3 is 15 amino acids. V dropped 0 bases and J dropped 5 bases, with 14 bases sitting between them. The CDR3 sequence is CAWSVGESYNNEQFF. The CDR3 bases are TGTGCCTGGAGTGTAGGGGAGAGTTACAACAATGAGCAGTTCTTC.

The chain is built from TRBV7-8 and TRBJ2-1; 10 bases are shared with TRBD1. J gave up 8 bases and V 7 bases, and 11 bases lay outside the gene matches. CDR3 size: 15 residues. CDR1 is SGHVS, CDR2 FQNEAQ, per germline. The CDR3 sequence is CASNPTGGASHEQFF. The CDR3 DNA is TGTGCCAGCAACCCGACAGGGGGCGCATCCCATGAGCAGTTCTTC.

This clonotype was detected a few times. The chain uses TRBV3-1 and TRBJ1-1, with unresolved D. CDR1 and CDR2 (germline): LGHDT, YNNKEL (reference sequence). The V end lost 4 bases, the J end lost 3 bases, and 15 bases lay between the germline ends. The CDR3 length is 15 residues. The CDR3 region is CASSLLGDGDTEAFF. DNA for the CDR3: TGTGCCAGCAGCCTTTTAGGAGACGGGGACACTGAAGCTTTCTTT.

The chain combines TRBV11-2 with TRBJ1-2, with a tentative D call TRBD1 (5 bases). Germline values: CDR1 SGHAT, CDR2 FQNNGV. The germline V and J ends were trimmed by 6 bases and 0 bases, with 11 bases remaining between them. The CDR3 has 14 residues. The CDR3 DNA reads TGTGCCAGCAGGCCAGGGTTAGCTAACTATGGCTACACCTTC. Translating gives CASRPGLANYGYTF.

This clonotype has more than one count but fewer than ten. This chain connects TRBV5-1 to TRBJ2-3, with a tentative D call TRBD2 (6 bases). This CDR3 spans 15 amino acids. Between the trimmed V and J ends, which lost 1 base and 3 bases, there was a span of 12 bases. CDR1 is SGHRS, CDR2 YFSETQ, per germline. CDR3 residues: CASSLRGTGTDTQYF. Written as DNA, the CDR3 is TGCGCCAGCAGCTTGCGCGGGACGGGGACAGATACGCAGTATTTT.

In its sample, this clonotype was seen many times. The CDR3, as DNA: TGCAGCGTTCGGGTTCGCGATACGCAGTATTTT. As protein: CSVRVRDTQYF. This chain uses TRBV29-1 with TRBJ2-3, with unresolved D. This CDR3 comprises 11 residues. Deletions cut 5 bases from V and 6 bases from J, with 9 bases between. Germline V gene sequence: CDR1 SQVTM, CDR2 ANQGSEA.

As DNA, the CDR3 is TGTGCCAGCAGCTCCCGACGGAAAGGAGGCTACACCTTC. Translated, it gives CASSSRRKGGYTF. The chain has TRBV3-1 and TRBJ1-2, with D unclear. The CDR3 contains 13 residues. Germline CDR1 LGHDT, CDR2 YNNKEL (reference sequence). The V end was cut by 5 bases, the J end by 8 bases, with 15 bases between.

This clonotype was seen a handful of times. This rearrangement joins TRBV20-1 to TRBJ1-2; D is unclear. V lost 6 bases to trimming and J lost 4 bases, with 24 bases between them. Per germline, CDR1 DFQATT and CDR2 SNEGSKA (reference sequence). This CDR3 contains 16 residues. CDR3 region: CSALPLISEGFYGYTF. DNA of the CDR3: TGCAGTGCCCTGCCCCTCATTAGCGAAGGTTTCTATGGCTACACCTTC.

V and J are TRBV19 and TRBJ2-3; D is perhaps TRBD1 or TRBD2 (5 bases each). Trimming cost V 3 bases and J 4 bases, with 11 bases left between them. Germline V gene sequence: CDR1 LNHDA, CDR2 SQIVND (reference sequence). This CDR3 region has 14 residues. The DNA of the CDR3 is TGTGCCAGTAGTATCGGGAAAGGGGCAGATACGCAGTATTTT. Its translation is CASSIGKGADTQYF.

CDR3 loop: CASTSRTGTEAFF. DNA for the CDR3: TGTGCCAGCACCTCTCGAACGGGAACTGAAGCTTTCTTT. This chain links TRBV3-1 with TRBJ1-1, with D unclear. The CDR3 consists of 13 residues. The germline V and J ends were trimmed by 7 bases and 5 bases, with 14 bases remaining between them. In germline, CDR1 is LGHDT, CDR2 YNNKEL (reference sequence).

This sequence joins TRBV20-1 and TRBJ2-7; possible D gene TRBD2, 7 bases. V gave up 5 bases and J gave up 7 bases, with 24 bases separating them. The CDR3 runs 15 residues. Germline CDR1 DFQATT, CDR2 SNEGSKA (reference sequence). The CDR3 loop is CSADGSRGSRGEQYF. For the CDR3, the DNA is TGCAGTGCTGACGGGTCCCGCGGGAGTAGGGGGGAGCAGTACTTC.

This clonotype was observed a few times. The chain couples TRBV7-9 to TRBJ1-1; D is unclear. V was shortened by 7 bases and J by 0 bases, with 15 bases between the two germline ends. CDR1 and CDR2 from the germline V gene are SEHNR and FQNEAQ (reference sequence). CDR3 length: 15 amino acids. CDR3 bases: TGTGCCAGCAACCTAGTTTCCCGAGTGAACACTGAAGCTTTCTTT. Translation: CASNLVSRVNTEAFF.

This chain connects TRBV20-1 to TRBJ2-7; D is undetermined. Trimming removed 3 bases at V and 3 bases at J, with 15 bases between. This CDR3 region has 14 residues. CDR1 DFQATT and CDR2 SNEGSKA come from the germline V gene (reference sequence). The CDR3, as DNA: TGCAGTGCTAGGGATAGACATCACCTCTACGAGCAGTACTTC. Its protein is CSARDRHHLYEQYF.